This T cell receptor beta chain was captured in a study of T-cell memory formation after mild COVID-19. Study overall: Most TCR clusters belonged to a single donor. General study results and limits: Later expanders leaned CD4+, whereas day 15 to 85 contracting clones were balanced CD4/CD8.

With constant-segment primers, 5'RACE yielded cDNA libraries of TCR alpha and TCR beta that carried sample barcodes and UMIs. TCRdb called the 5' RACE reads again in MiXCR, with one record for every CDR3 protein. The sample has fewer than 350,000 distinct CDR3 sequences, 8% to 10% seen once; the top ten hold 20% to 25%. Germline V gene lookup returns CDR1 MNHEY and CDR2 SMNVEV (reference sequence). The CDR3 loop spans 14 amino acids. Trimming stripped 11 bases from V and 2 bases from J, with 18 bases between. This clonotype was counted only a few times. Its antigen is undetermined. The source of this sequence is a young man who had mild COVID-19 (a few samples of this study predate the infection). Cell type and time point are not known. The J gene is TRBJ1-1, the V gene TRBV27, with D possibly matching TRBD1 (6 bases). The sample was PBMCs or a T cell subset sorted from them (not recorded which). CDR3 sequence reads: CAGPTGIPNTEAFF. For the CDR3, the DNA is TGTGCCGGCCCTACAGGGATCCCCAACACTGAAGCTTTCTTT.